This TCR beta chain was recovered during a study of cytomegalovirus exposure and HLA in healthy donors. General observations from the study: The authors assumed roughly uniform sequencing depth across donors for presence/absence analyses. It was reportedly the case that the classifier diagnosed cytomegalovirus status with high specificity and sensitivity.

This CDR3 has 15 residues. Germline V gene lookup returns CDR1 KGHSH and CDR2 LQKENI. After removal of 4 bases from V and 6 bases from J, the junction contained 7 bases not matched to a gene. Remarks on this clone: Its antigen is currently unknown.

It was with 60 Vbeta and 13 Jbeta primers that the PCR ran. TCRdb's copy holds only in-frame clones and misses some; the assay was immunoSEQ multiplex PCR. The table lists roughly 170,000 clones, around 80% of them singletons. The sequence was obtained from a woman aged 50 to 60 in good health and CMV-seropositive. Sequenced sample: PBMCs. The genes are TRBV18 and TRBJ2-1; TRBD1 matches 9 bases. CDR3 amino acids: CASSLTGTGLNEQFF. The CDR3, as DNA: TGTGCCAGCTCACTTACCGGGACAGGGCTCAATGAGCAGTTCTTC.